Following are 26 T cell receptor beta chains from one sample sequenced in a study of T cell repertoires in cytomegalovirus infection. TCRdb called the reads again in MiXCR, with one record for every CDR3 protein. The sample records some 940,000 distinct CDR3 sequences, less than 40% being singletons. These receptors have no known antigen. This material consisted of cultured CD8+ T cells from PBMCs, taken from culture after CMV antigen stimulation. The receptors derive from a human donor in good health (CMV status not recorded). Some clones in this sample may be carry-over from other donors' samples.

The DNA of the CDR3 is TGCGCCAGCAGCTTGGTCCGGGACGGATCCTACGAGCAGTACTTC. Protein sequence: CASSLVRDGSYEQYF. The J gene is TRBJ2-7, the V gene TRBV5-1; D might be TRBD1 or TRBD2, each matching 5 bases. V was shortened by 0 bases and J by 1 base, with 11 bases between the two germline ends. The CDR3 extends over 15 amino acids. CDR1 is SGHRS, CDR2 YFSETQ, per germline.

The CDR3 is CASSPERRSSGNTIYF. The CDR3 DNA follows: TGCGCCAGCAGCCCAGAACGTCGAAGCTCTGGAAACACCATATATTTT. The chain is built from TRBV4-1 and TRBJ1-3; no clear D gene. Per germline, CDR1 MGHRA and CDR2 YSYEKL. The CDR3 consists of 16 residues. V was clipped by 4 bases and J by 0 bases, with 13 bases between them.

The table lists this clonotype with a few counts. V is TRBV6-1 and J is TRBJ1-6, with D unresolved. Trimming removed 2 bases at V and 10 bases at J, with 21 bases between. The CDR3 extends over 17 amino acids. The germline CDR1 and CDR2 sequences are MNHNS and SASEGT. CDR3 in amino acids: CASSETETPLSRSPLHF. Written as DNA, the CDR3 is TGTGCCAGCAGTGAAACTGAGACACCTCTATCCCGATCACCCCTCCACTTT.

V is TRBV12-5 and J is TRBJ1-4; D uncertain. CDR1 and CDR2 (germline): LGHNT, FRNRAP. The V end was cut by 3 bases, the J end by 8 bases, with 4 bases between. CDR3 size: 11 residues. DNA of the CDR3: TGTGCTAGTGGTTTAAAAGAAAAACTGTTTTTT. The encoded protein is CASGLKEKLFF.

This clonotype occurred a few times. The chain links TRBV2 to TRBJ2-1; 7 bases fit TRBD2. The CDR3 has 15 residues. CDR1 SNHLY and CDR2 FYNNEI come from the germline V gene. V shed 1 base, J shed 2 bases, and the junction held 2 bases outside the gene matches. CDR3 region: CASSEGRGTYNEQFF. The CDR3 DNA follows: TGTGCCAGCAGTGAAGGGCGGGGGACCTACAATGAGCAGTTCTTC.

The chain is built from TRBV24-1 and TRBJ2-2; 8 nucleotides align to TRBD1. The CDR3 runs to 16 residues. The germline V gene encodes CDR1 KGHDR and CDR2 SFDVKD. V gave up 7 bases and J gave up 2 bases; unmatched junction bases: 8. The CDR3 protein is CATRDPTGGNTGELFF. The CDR3 region has the DNA TGTGCCACCAGGGATCCCACAGGGGGTAACACCGGGGAGCTGTTTTTT.

This clonotype was seen more than once but under ten times. The chain carries TRBV6-1 and TRBJ2-1; D is uncertain. V was trimmed by 1 base and J by 4 bases, leaving 5 bases between them. Germline CDR1 MNHNS, CDR2 SASEGT. This CDR3 has 13 amino acids. As DNA, the CDR3 is TGTGCCAGCAGTGAAGAATTGTACAATGAGCAGTTCTTC. This gives the protein CASSEELYNEQFF.

This clonotype was seen only a few times. The chain has TRBV20-1 and TRBJ1-2; TRBD1 agrees at 8 bases. V lost 0 bases to trimming and J lost 2 bases; unmatched junction nucleotides: 5. From germline, CDR1 is DFQATT and CDR2 SNEGSKA (reference sequence). CDR3 size: 15 residues. CDR3 protein: CSARDGQGANYGYTF. The CDR3 DNA follows: TGCAGTGCTAGAGATGGCCAGGGGGCCAACTATGGCTACACCTTC.

The chain joins TRBV12-3 or TRBV12-4 to TRBJ1-3; weak D call: TRBD1 (5 bases). The CDR3 runs to 13 residues. V shed 5 bases and J shed 9 bases, with 14 bases lying between them. CDR3 sequence reads: CASSTPGTVTIYF. The DNA for the CDR3 is TGTGCCAGCAGTACCCCGGGGACGGTCACCATATATTTT.

Comment on this clonotype: Germline and junction disagree at one end, which may indicate a read error. The gene calls are TRBV7-6 and TRBJ2-5; D not resolved. The germline V gene encodes CDR1 SGHVS and CDR2 FNYEAQ. The CDR3 sequence is 15 residues long. The CDR3 spells CASSRTPRAQETQYF. In DNA form, the CDR3 reads TGTGCTAGCAGCCGCACCCCGAGAGCCCAAGAGACCCAGTACTTC.

The gene calls are TRBV2 and TRBJ1-3; D unclear. CDR3 length equals 16 residues. Per the germline V gene, CDR1 is SNHLY and CDR2 is FYNNEI. Trimming left V 2 bases short and J 0 bases short, with 11 bases between. For the CDR3, the DNA is TGTGCCAGCAGTGAAACAAGGGATTACTCTGGAAACACCATATATTTT. Encoded protein: CASSETRDYSGNTIYF.

The chain joins TRBV15 to TRBJ2-3; 16 positions agree with TRBD2. The CDR3 sequence is 18 residues long. The germline V gene has CDR1 LNHNV and CDR2 YYDKDF (reference sequence). The V segment lost 0 bases and the J segment 5 bases; nucleotides outside the gene matches: 5. The CDR3 here is CATSRDRGLAGGIDTQYF. As DNA, the CDR3 is TGTGCCACCAGCAGAGATCGGGGACTAGCGGGGGGGATAGATACGCAGTATTTT.

The V and J genes are TRBV7-6 and TRBJ2-3, with D possibly matching TRBD2 (5 bases). With 5 bases removed from V and 4 bases from J, the gap between germline ends came to 16 bases. Per the germline V gene, CDR1 is SGHVS and CDR2 is FNYEAQ. The CDR3 is 15 residues long. The chain's CDR3 is CASSPLGGGPDTQYF. Here the CDR3 DNA reads TGTGCCAGCAGCCCACTAGGTGGTGGACCAGATACGCAGTATTTT.

This chain joins TRBV7-6 and TRBJ1-6, with 12 bases that match TRBD1. Germline loops: CDR1 SGHVS, CDR2 FNYEAQ. V dropped 6 bases and J dropped 8; count of bases not matched to a gene: 5. This CDR3 contains 15 residues. The CDR3 here is CASSRDRGPYSPLHF. CDR3 DNA: TGTGCCAGCAGTCGGGACAGGGGGCCGTATTCACCCCTCCACTTT.

This clonotype was picked up a small number of times. V usage is TRBV6-1 and J usage is TRBJ2-7, with D possibly being TRBD1 or TRBD2 (5 bases each). The CDR3 has 15 amino acids. CDR1 and CDR2 from the germline V gene are MNHNS and SASEGT. V lost 6 bases to trimming and J lost 2 bases, with 17 bases between them. CDR3 nucleotides: TGTGCCAGCAGCCTTGGACCTAGGGGACCCTACGAGCAGTACTTC. Translated: CASSLGPRGPYEQYF.

This chain connects TRBV19 to TRBJ1-1, with a possible D match to TRBD1 (5 bases). V was shortened by 4 bases and J by 1 base, with 7 bases between the two germline ends. Germline CDR1 reads LNHDA; CDR2 reads SQIVND (reference sequence). The CDR3 is 13 residues long. The CDR3: CASSNDRNTEAFF. In DNA form, the CDR3 reads TGTGCCAGTAGTAACGACAGGAACACTGAAGCTTTCTTT.

The rearrangement uses TRBV12-3 or TRBV12-4 and TRBJ1-1; no reliable D call. The CDR3 extends over 14 amino acids. The germline V and J ends were trimmed by 6 bases and 5 bases, with 16 bases remaining between them. The CDR3, as DNA: TGTGCCAGCAGCCCTAATCCGGGAGGGACTGAAGCTTTCTTT. This translates into CASSPNPGGTEAFF.

To note about this clonotype: The junction does not match germline at one end; this may be a read error. The rearrangement joins TRBV29-1 to TRBJ2-3; tentatively, D is TRBD2 (5 bases). Germline CDR1 SQVTM, CDR2 ANQGSEA. This CDR3 spans 11 amino acids. The CDR3 DNA reads TGTAGCGTTGAAGCCCCAGATACGCAGTATTTT. Amino acid sequence: CSVEAPDTQYF.

The V call is TRBV7-9, the J call TRBJ1-1; 7 bases are shared with TRBD1. This CDR3 region has 15 residues. The J segment lost 4 bases and the V segment lost 8 bases, leaving 13 bases of the junction unmatched. CDR1 and CDR2 (germline): SEHNR, FQNEAQ (reference sequence). This CDR3 reads CASHDPDRVGTEAFF. In DNA form, the CDR3 reads TGTGCCAGCCACGATCCCGACAGGGTAGGCACTGAAGCTTTCTTT.

This clonotype was seen only a few times. The chain employs TRBV5-5 and TRBJ1-2; the D is unclear. The CDR3 extends over 14 amino acids. Germline-derived CDR1 and CDR2 are SGHKS and YYEKEE (reference sequence). Trimming removed 4 bases at V and 5 bases at J, with 15 bases between. DNA of the CDR3: TGTGCCAGCAGCCCAACCATGGAAGATTATGGCTACACCTTC. The encoded protein is CASSPTMEDYGYTF.

The chain couples TRBV10-3 to TRBJ1-5; tentatively, D is TRBD1 (6 bases). The germline V gene encodes CDR1 ENHRY and CDR2 SYGVKD. The CDR3 is 16 amino acids. V lost 0 bases and J 1 base, leaving 10 bases between the germline ends. This CDR3 is CAISESGQRSNQPQHF. In DNA, the CDR3 is TGTGCCATCAGTGAGTCAGGACAGAGAAGCAATCAGCCCCAGCATTTT.

The chain uses TRBV27 and TRBJ1-5, with a weak D call TRBD1 (6 bases). The germline gives CDR1 MNHEY, CDR2 SMNVEV (reference sequence). There are 15 residues in the CDR3. Between the trimmed V and J ends, which lost 6 bases and 6 bases, there was a span of 18 bases. The CDR3 loop is CASRLTSGALQPQHF. CDR3 nucleotide sequence: TGTGCCAGCAGACTGACCTCAGGGGCCCTTCAGCCCCAGCATTTT.

The CDR3 region is CASHNSGGTYGFEQYV. In DNA form, the CDR3 reads TGTGCCAGCCATAATAGCGGGGGAACCTACGGATTCGAGCAGTACGTC. This sequence joins TRBV6-2 or TRBV6-3 and TRBJ2-7; TRBD2 matches at 9 bases. Trimming took 8 bases from V and 6 from J; bases not matched to a gene: 17. The CDR3 runs 16 residues. CDR1 MNHEY and CDR2 SVGEGT come from the germline V gene.

V gene TRBV19 combines with J gene TRBJ2-3; possible D gene TRBD1, 6 bases. Trimming removed 9 bases from V and 3 bases from J, with 13 bases in between. CDR3 length equals 13 residues. Germline V gives CDR1 LNHDA, CDR2 SQIVND (reference sequence). CDR3 DNA: TGTGCCAGCGACTCCAGGGGAACAGATACGCAGTATTTT. Encoded protein: CASDSRGTDTQYF.

This clonotype was seen a handful of times. The chain joins TRBV7-3 to TRBJ2-5; tentatively, D is TRBD1 (7 bases). This CDR3 contains 17 residues. CDR1 and CDR2 from the germline V gene are SGHTA and FQGTGA. V lost 1 base and J lost 1, with 16 bases in between. The CDR3 DNA reads TGTGCCAGCAGCTTAAGCGGCGGGACAGACCCCCAAGAGACCCAGTACTTC. It translates to CASSLSGGTDPQETQYF.

The V call is TRBV7-9, the J call TRBJ2-4; no definite D call. V was cut by 5 bases and J by 1 base, with 15 bases left in between. Germline values: CDR1 SEHNR, CDR2 FQNEAQ (reference sequence). CDR3 length: 16 amino acids. CDR3 in DNA: TGTGCCAGCAGCGCGAATATGCCCTCTGCCAAAAACATTCAGTACTTC. Translated: CASSANMPSAKNIQYF.